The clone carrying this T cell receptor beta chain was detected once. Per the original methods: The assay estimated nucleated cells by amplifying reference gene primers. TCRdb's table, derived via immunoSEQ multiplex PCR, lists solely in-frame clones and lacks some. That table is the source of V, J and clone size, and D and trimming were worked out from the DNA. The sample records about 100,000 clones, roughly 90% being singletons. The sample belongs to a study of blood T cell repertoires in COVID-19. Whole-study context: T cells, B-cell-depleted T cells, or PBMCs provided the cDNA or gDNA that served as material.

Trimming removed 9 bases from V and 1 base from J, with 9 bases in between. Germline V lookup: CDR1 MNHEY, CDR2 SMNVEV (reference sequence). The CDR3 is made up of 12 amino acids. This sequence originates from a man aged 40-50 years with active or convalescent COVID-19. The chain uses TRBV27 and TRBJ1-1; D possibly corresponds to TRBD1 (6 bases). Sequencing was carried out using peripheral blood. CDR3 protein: CASTTGNTEAFF. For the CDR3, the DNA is TGTGCCAGTACGACAGGGAACACTGAAGCTTTCTTT.